The clone carrying this T cell receptor (beta chain) was recorded once. The same CDR3 can be traced to other DNA sequences in this sample. TCRdb's table, derived via immunoSEQ multiplex PCR, lists solely in-frame clones and lacks some. The table records more than 200,000 clones, about nine tenths of them present only once. These data come from a study of blood T cell repertoires in COVID-19. Study-level information: Some COVID-19 samples were acute and others convalescent; all came from the United States, Italy and Spain. PBMCs, B-cell-depleted T cells, or T cells provided the cDNA or gDNA that made up the material.

The CDR3 is 15 amino acids. J was trimmed by 5 bases and V by 4 bases; bases with no gene match: 5. Per the germline V gene, CDR1 is SGHRS and CDR2 is YFSETQ. The sequence was collected from a man between 45 and 60 years old with COVID-19, enrolled during active disease. This sequence joins TRBV5-1 and TRBJ2-3; 12 bases line up with TRBD1. The specimen was peripheral blood. The CDR3 here is CASSAGQGAGDTQYF. The DNA for the CDR3 is TGCGCCAGCAGCGCGGGACAGGGGGCAGGAGATACGCAGTATTTT.